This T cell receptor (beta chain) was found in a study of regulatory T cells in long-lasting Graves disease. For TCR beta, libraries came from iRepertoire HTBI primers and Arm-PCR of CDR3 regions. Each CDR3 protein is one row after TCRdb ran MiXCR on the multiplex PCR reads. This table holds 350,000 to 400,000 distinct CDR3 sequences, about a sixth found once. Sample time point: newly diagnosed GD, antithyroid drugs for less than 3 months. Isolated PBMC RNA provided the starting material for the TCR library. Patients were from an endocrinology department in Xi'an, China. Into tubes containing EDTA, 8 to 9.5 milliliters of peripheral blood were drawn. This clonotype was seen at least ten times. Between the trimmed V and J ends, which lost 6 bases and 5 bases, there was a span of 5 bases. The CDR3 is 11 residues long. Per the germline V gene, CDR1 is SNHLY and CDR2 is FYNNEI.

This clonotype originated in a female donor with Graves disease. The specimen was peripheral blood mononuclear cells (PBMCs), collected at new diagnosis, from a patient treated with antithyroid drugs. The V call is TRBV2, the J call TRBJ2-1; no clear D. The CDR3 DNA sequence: TGTGCCAGCAGATCCCACAATGAGCAGTTCTTC. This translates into CASRSHNEQFF.